This T cell receptor (beta chain) was identified in a study of CD8 T cells in Susac syndrome. V was pared by 3 bases and J by 0 bases, with 8 bases of the junction left unmatched. Germline CDR1 and CDR2: SGHTA and FQGNSA. The CDR3 consists of 18 residues. For this clonotype: Its antigen remains unknown.

RNA amounts of about 0.45 to 1 ug underwent reverse transcription with random hexamers. Amplification of the TCR beta CDR3 was carried out by immunoSEQ multiplex PCR, which spanned a total of 54 Vbeta and 13 Jbeta segments. TCRdb ran MiXCR on the immunoSEQ multiplex PCR reads and lists one entry per CDR3 protein. Found here are 90,000 to 150,000 distinct CDR3 sequences, 92% of them singletons; the top ten hold 0.11% to 0.15%. Study observations and caveats: It was acknowledged by the study that relatively few individuals were included in its TCR sequencing and HLA analysis.

The V and J genes are TRBV7-2 and TRBJ1-4, with 9 bases matching TRBD1. This TCR derives from a human donor in good health. The specimen sequenced was CD4+ T cells from PBMCs. The CDR3 region is CASSFSVRDRATNEKLFF. CDR3 in DNA: TGTGCCAGCAGCTTCTCTGTCCGGGACAGGGCAACTAATGAAAAACTGTTTTTT.